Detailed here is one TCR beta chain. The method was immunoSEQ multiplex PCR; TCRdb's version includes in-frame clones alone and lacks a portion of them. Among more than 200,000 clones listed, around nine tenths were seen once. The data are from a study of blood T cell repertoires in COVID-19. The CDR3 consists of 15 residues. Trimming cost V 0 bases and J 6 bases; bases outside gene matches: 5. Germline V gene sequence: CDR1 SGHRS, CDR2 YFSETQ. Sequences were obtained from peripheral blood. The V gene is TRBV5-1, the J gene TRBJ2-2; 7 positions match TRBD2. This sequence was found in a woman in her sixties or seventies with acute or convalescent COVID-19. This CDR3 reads CASSLVLAEAGELFF. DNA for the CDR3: TGCGCCAGCAGCTTGGTTCTAGCGGAGGCCGGGGAGCTGTTTTTT.